These 22 T cell receptor beta chains were all obtained from the same sample, sequenced in a study of T cells in Graves' hyperthyroidism and ophthalmopathy. TCR beta CDR3 region amplification was performed from RNA transcripts. An initial round of RT-PCR targeting the TCR CDR3 relied on the HTBI primer set. MiXCR, applied by TCRdb to the multiplex PCR reads, yields one record per CDR3 protein. The sample holds 550,000 to 800,000 distinct CDR3 sequences, 15% to 20% seen once. Sequenced input: blood. The receptors were gathered from a man aged 18 to 29 with Graves' hyperthyroidism.

V and J are TRBV4-2 and TRBJ2-7; TRBD1 matches at 8 bases. V shed 4 bases, J shed 5 bases, and the junction held 10 bases outside the gene matches. The CDR3 is 15 amino acids. Germline values: CDR1 LGHNA, CDR2 YNFKEQ. For the CDR3, the DNA is TGTGCCAGCAGCCTTAGTCGGACAGGGCCGAACGAGCAGTACTTC. Translating gives CASSLSRTGPNEQYF.

As regards this clonotype: A read error is possible here, since a much larger clone lies one base away. The chain couples TRBV3-1 to TRBJ1-1, with D maybe TRBD1 (5 bases). Germline-derived CDR1 and CDR2 are LGHDT and YNNKEL (reference sequence). The V gene lost 4 bases and the J gene lost 1 base, with 13 bases spanning the gap. The CDR3 totals 15 residues. For the CDR3, the DNA is TGTGCCAGCAGCCGGGCTGGGGGGGGGAACACTGAAGCTTTCTTT. Protein sequence: CASSRAGGGNTEAFF. The variable domain in full, with the rest retrieved from reference TRBV3-1 and TRBJ1-1, is DTAVSQTPKYLVTQMGNDKSIKCEQNLGHDTMYWYKQDSKKFLKIMFSYNNKELIINETVPNRFSPKSPDKAHLNLHINSLELGDSAVYFCASSRAGGGNTEAFFGQGTRLTVV.

This clonotype was seen ten or more times. CDR3 nucleotide sequence: TGTGCCAGCAGTCCGGGACAGGCTCCAATACAGTATTTT. It is translated as CASSPGQAPIQYF. The J gene is TRBJ2-3, the V gene TRBV12-3 or TRBV12-4; 8 bases align to TRBD1. This CDR3 has 13 residues. Trimming took 5 bases from V and 12 from J; bases not matched to a gene: 10.

The chain joins TRBV29-1 to TRBJ1-1, with 7 nucleotides matching TRBD1. The CDR3 spans 13 residues. Germline V gene sequence: CDR1 SQVTM, CDR2 ANQGSEA. V gave up 7 bases and J gave up 4 bases; unmatched junction bases: 9. The CDR3 nucleotides are TGCAGCGGTGTTCAGGGGGTCGGCACTGAAGCTTTCTTT. Its protein product is CSGVQGVGTEAFF.

This clonotype has only a few counts. The CDR3 is CASSYSGGRTTGELFF. In DNA, the CDR3 is TGTGCCAGCAGTTACTCTGGCGGGAGGACCACCGGGGAGCTGTTTTTT. The chain carries TRBV6-5 and TRBJ2-2, with TRBD2 matching 8 bases. This CDR3 has 16 amino acids. Germline V gene data show CDR1 as MNHEY and CDR2 as SVGAGI. Unmatched junction bases numbered 4, after V lost 0 bases and J lost 4 bases.

This clonotype has more than one count but fewer than ten. The chain uses TRBV9 and TRBJ2-3, with D unresolved. Germline V gene data show CDR1 as SGDLS and CDR2 as YYNGEE. V was shortened by 3 bases and J by 0 bases, with 8 bases between the two germline ends. The CDR3 has 14 amino acids. The CDR3 DNA reads as TGTGCCAGCAGCGCCGCCAGAAGCACAGATACGCAGTATTTT. This translates into CASSAARSTDTQYF.

This clonotype came up many times. The chain uses TRBV12-5 and TRBJ1-2; D gene uncertain. The CDR3 length is 12 residues. CDR1 is LGHNT and CDR2 is FRNRAP in the germline V gene. Trimming removed 2 bases from V and 8 bases from J, with 9 bases in between. The CDR3, as DNA: TGTGCTAGTGGTTTGAGGAAGGCCGGCTACACCTTC. This encodes CASGLRKAGYTF.

The chain is built from TRBV25-1 and TRBJ2-6, with 11 bases aligning to TRBD1. The CDR3 is made up of 16 amino acids. Germline trimming cut 6 bases from V and 4 bases from J; bases unmatched to any gene: 5. Germline V gene lookup returns CDR1 MGHDK and CDR2 SYGVNS. CDR3 amino acids: CASRGQGATGANVLTF. The DNA for the CDR3 is TGTGCCAGCAGAGGACAGGGGGCGACCGGGGCCAACGTCCTGACTTTC.

The V gene is TRBV7-9, the J gene TRBJ1-1, with 10 bases matching TRBD1. Looked up from germline, CDR1 is SEHNR and CDR2 is FQNEAQ (reference sequence). The CDR3 is made up of 17 amino acids. Unmatched junction bases numbered 10, after V lost 5 bases and J lost 1 base. This CDR3 is CASSRLGQGLWNTEAFF. Here the CDR3 DNA reads TGTGCCAGCAGCCGGCTGGGACAGGGGTTGTGGAACACTGAAGCTTTCTTT.

This clonotype has more than one count but fewer than ten. The chain recombines TRBV24-1 with TRBJ2-4, with TRBD1 identical over 9 bases. CDR3 length: 15 residues. The V gene's germline CDR1 is KGHDR and CDR2 SFDVKD. The junction had 5 bases not matched to a gene; V was cut back by 4 bases and J by 5 bases. Written as DNA, the CDR3 is TGTGCCACCAGTGACCCGGGACAGGGCGAAAACATTCAGTACTTC. This encodes CATSDPGQGENIQYF.

This clonotype was counted at least ten times. The rearrangement joins TRBV12-3 or TRBV12-4 to TRBJ1-2; no clear D gene. The CDR3 covers 15 residues. With 6 bases removed from V and 0 bases from J, the gap between germline ends came to 14 bases. CDR3: CASSLAASANYGYTF. CDR3 in DNA: TGTGCCAGCAGCCTGGCAGCATCAGCTAACTATGGCTACACCTTC.

This clonotype came up many times. The rearrangement uses TRBV28 and TRBJ1-2; the D gene is possibly TRBD1 (6 bases). The length of the CDR3 is 12 residues. With 4 bases removed from V and 8 bases from J, the gap between germline ends came to 11 bases. Looked up from germline, CDR1 is MDHEN and CDR2 is SYDVKM. CDR3 coding DNA: TGTGCCAGCAGTTGGGACAATAGGGGCTACACCTTC. As protein: CASSWDNRGYTF.

The sample holds a few counts of this clonotype. The chain combines TRBV4-2 with TRBJ1-1, with a tentative D call TRBD1 (6 bases). The CDR3 sequence is 14 residues long. V gave up 0 bases and J gave up 6 bases, with 11 bases separating them. Looked up from germline, CDR1 is LGHNA and CDR2 is YNFKEQ. The CDR3 is CASSQDGGRAEAFF. In nucleotides, the CDR3 is TGTGCCAGCAGCCAAGATGGGGGGCGTGCTGAAGCTTTCTTT.

This clonotype was counted a few times. The chain uses TRBV24-1 and TRBJ2-3; D is perhaps TRBD1 (5 bases). Germline V CDR1 and CDR2: KGHDR, SFDVKD. V shed 3 bases and J shed 0 bases, with 18 bases lying between them. This CDR3 contains 18 residues. The CDR3 protein is CATSDPGHSKGSTDTQYF. The CDR3 DNA reads as TGTGCCACCAGTGATCCCGGACATTCAAAGGGGAGCACAGATACGCAGTATTTT.

This clonotype was observed at least ten times. The CDR3 loop reads CASSGLQGEQYF. The CDR3 nucleotides read TGTGCCAGCAGTGGACTCCAGGGCGAGCAGTACTTC. The rearrangement links TRBV2 to TRBJ2-7; tentative D call: TRBD1 (5 bases). Trimming left V 4 bases short and J 6 bases short, with 10 bases between. The CDR3 consists of 12 residues. Germline-derived CDR1 and CDR2 are SNHLY and FYNNEI.

The chain combines TRBV4-3 with TRBJ1-6; D unclear. Germline V gene data show CDR1 as LGHNA and CDR2 as YSLEER. This CDR3 region has 17 residues. The V and J ends lost 0 bases and 6 bases respectively, with 15 bases between them. CDR3 DNA: TGCGCCAGCAGCCAAGATGAGGGAGTACGGCTTAATTCACCCCTCCACTTT. As protein: CASSQDEGVRLNSPLHF.

Only one count was recorded for this clonotype. The chain joins TRBV30 to TRBJ2-5; D may correspond to TRBD1 or TRBD2 (6 bases each). Germline-derived CDR1 and CDR2 are GTSNPN and SVGIG (reference sequence). Trimming left V 3 bases short and J 5 bases short, with 13 bases between. This CDR3 region has 13 residues. CDR3 protein: CAWRLGGGETQYF. The CDR3 DNA reads TGTGCCTGGAGGTTAGGAGGGGGTGAGACCCAGTACTTC.

The chain has TRBV6-9 and TRBJ1-4; 8 nucleotides match TRBD1. CDR3 length: 15 amino acids. Trimming at V came to 4 bases and at J to 5 bases, leaving 6 bases not matched to a gene. Germline values: CDR1 MNHGY, CDR2 SVAAGI. The CDR3 DNA is TGTGCCAGCAGTTTTCCAGGGGGCGGGAATGAAAAACTGTTTTTT. Protein sequence: CASSFPGGGNEKLFF.

This clonotype turned up a few times. The chain combines TRBV20-1 with TRBJ1-2; perhaps TRBD1 as D (5 bases). Trimming removed 0 bases from V and 7 bases from J, with 15 bases in between. The germline V gene encodes CDR1 DFQATT and CDR2 SNEGSKA (reference sequence). This CDR3 spans 14 amino acids. CDR3 protein: CSAREPGKSVGYTF. In DNA, the CDR3 is TGCAGTGCTAGAGAGCCAGGGAAATCGGTTGGCTACACCTTC.

Comment on this clonotype: Germline and junction disagree at one end, which may indicate a read error. The chain is built from TRBV5-1 and TRBJ2-5; D call uncertain. Germline V gives CDR1 SGHRS, CDR2 YFSETQ. The CDR3 loop spans 13 amino acids. CDR3 DNA: TGCGCCAGCAGAAGGTGGGAAGAAGAGACCCTGTACTTC. It encodes CASRRWEEETLYF.

In DNA, the CDR3 is TGCAGCGTTGGATCAGAGCCTTCCTACAATGAGCAGTTCTTC. Its protein is CSVGSEPSYNEQFF. The rearrangement links TRBV29-1 to TRBJ2-1; D not resolved. Germline-derived CDR1 and CDR2 are SQVTM and ANQGSEA. This CDR3 is built from 14 residues. Trimming removed 4 bases from V and 1 base from J, with 11 bases in between.

This clonotype came up many times. In DNA, the CDR3 is TGTGCCAGCAGTCCCTGGACAACTGGAGAAAAACTGTTTTTT. The encoded protein is CASSPWTTGEKLFF. The chain is built from TRBV28 and TRBJ1-4; TRBD1 is a possible D gene (5 bases). Germline V gene data show CDR1 as MDHEN and CDR2 as SYDVKM. Trimming took 5 bases from V and 8 from J, leaving 15 bases between them. There are 14 residues in the CDR3.